Following are 29 T cell receptor beta chains from one sample sequenced in a study of early T cells in non-severe SARS-CoV-2 infection. TCRdb used MiXCR to reprocess the 5' RACE reads, holding one entry per CDR3 protein. Counted here are tens of thousands of distinct CDR3 sequences, about 9.8% occurring once; the ten biggest clones make up around 17%. Input material: whole blood. These receptors all come from an adult who was a healthcare worker with PCR-confirmed SARS-CoV-2 infection or an uninfected control (not recorded which).

The sample holds many counts of this clonotype. In nucleotides, the CDR3 is TGTGCCAGCAGCGTAGGACACTTGAACACTGAAGCTTTCTTT. It codes for CASSVGHLNTEAFF. V usage is TRBV9 and J usage is TRBJ1-1; D unresolved. CDR1 is SGDLS, CDR2 YYNGEE, per germline. Trimming removed 0 bases from V and 0 bases from J, with 6 bases in between. This CDR3 has 14 residues.

This clonotype occurred many times. The chain uses TRBV9 and TRBJ2-1; TRBD2 matches at 15 bases. Losses at the gene ends were 3 bases for V and 3 bases for J; bases not matched to a gene: 1. There are 16 residues in the CDR3. Germline V lookup: CDR1 SGDLS, CDR2 YYNGEE. The CDR3 DNA reads as TGTGCCAGCAGCGCGGGACTAGCGGGAGGCTACAATGAGCAGTTCTTC. This codes for CASSAGLAGGYNEQFF.

The chain couples TRBV28 to TRBJ2-1; 10 bases are shared with TRBD2. The V gene end was trimmed by 5 bases and the J gene end by 3 bases; junction bases not matched to a gene: 10. The germline V gene encodes CDR1 MDHEN and CDR2 SYDVKM. CDR3 length: 17 amino acids. The CDR3 region has the DNA TGTGCCAGCAGTGACACTTCCGGGACTAGCGACTACAATGAGCAGTTCTTC. It specifies CASSDTSGTSDYNEQFF.

There are a few counts of this clonotype. The CDR3 bases are TGTGCCTACGTCGCGGGCCTATCCTACGAGCAGTACTTC. Encoded protein: CAYVAGLSYEQYF. The V gene is TRBV30, the J gene TRBJ2-7, with D possibly matching TRBD2 (5 bases). Germline CDR1 GTSNPN, CDR2 SVGIG (reference sequence). Trimming pared 7 bases from V and 1 base from J, leaving 14 bases between. CDR3 length equals 13 residues. Full variable domain (remainder filled in from reference TRBV30 and TRBJ2-7): SQTIHQWPATLVQPVGSPLSLECTVEGTSNPNLYWYRQAAGRGLQLLFYSVGIGQISSEVPQNLSASRPQDRQFILSSKKLLLSDSGFYLCAYVAGLSYEQYFGPGTRLTVT.

This clonotype appeared a few times. This rearrangement joins TRBV6-5 to TRBJ2-2; the match to TRBD2 covers 10 bases. CDR3 length: 17 residues. V shed 2 bases, J shed 2 bases, and the junction held 5 bases outside the gene matches. Germline loops: CDR1 MNHEY, CDR2 SVGAGI. The CDR3 coding sequence is TGTGCCAGCAGTTACGCTAGCGGGAGTGGTAACACCGGGGAGCTGTTTTTT. This gives the protein CASSYASGSGNTGELFF.

In this sample, this clonotype turned up many times. The rearrangement links TRBV28 to TRBJ1-5, with 9 bases that match TRBD1. V lost 5 bases, J lost 2 bases, and 13 bases stayed unmatched. The CDR3 has 18 amino acids. Germline CDR1 reads MDHEN; CDR2 reads SYDVKM. This CDR3 reads CASSLPGQGLLGNQPQHF. In nucleotides, the CDR3 is TGTGCCAGCAGTCTCCCGGGACAGGGACTTTTGGGCAATCAGCCCCAGCATTTT.

This clonotype showed up many times. The DNA of the CDR3 is TGTGCCAGCAGTTTATTCGACTCCATCTCCTACAATGAGCAGTTCTTC. This encodes CASSLFDSISYNEQFF. The chain joins TRBV28 to TRBJ2-1; unclear D gene. The germline V gene encodes CDR1 MDHEN and CDR2 SYDVKM. The V gene lost 1 base and the J gene lost 0 bases, with 10 bases spanning the gap. The CDR3 contains 16 residues.

The sample holds a few counts of this clonotype. V gene TRBV7-2 combines with J gene TRBJ1-5; TRBD1 is a possible D gene (6 bases). With 4 bases removed from V and 4 bases from J, the gap between germline ends came to 11 bases. The CDR3 contains 14 residues. The V gene's germline CDR1 is SGHTA and CDR2 FQGNSA. CDR3 coding DNA: TGTGCCAGCAGCTCACAGGGAAGGAATCAGCCCCAGCATTTT. Translated: CASSSQGRNQPQHF.

This clonotype has at least ten counts. The V gene is TRBV7-9, the J gene TRBJ2-3; weak D call: TRBD2 (6 bases). V shed 6 bases and J shed 2 bases, with 15 bases lying between them. Germline V CDR1 and CDR2: SEHNR, FQNEAQ (reference sequence). The CDR3 sequence is 15 residues long. The CDR3 sequence: CASRRAGGNTDTQYF. The CDR3 nucleotides are TGTGCCAGCAGGCGAGCGGGCGGGAACACAGATACGCAGTATTTT.

The gene calls are TRBV7-2 and TRBJ2-2, with D possibly matching TRBD1 (5 bases). Germline V gene data show CDR1 as SGHTA and CDR2 as FQGNSA. The germline V and J ends were trimmed by 0 bases and 6 bases, with 17 bases remaining between them. The CDR3 spans 17 residues. CDR3 in amino acids: CASSLAGQGSFPGELFF. The CDR3 DNA sequence: TGTGCCAGCAGCTTAGCGGGGCAGGGATCCTTCCCCGGGGAGCTGTTTTTT.

This clonotype showed up many times. The J gene is TRBJ1-5, the V gene TRBV24-1, with TRBD1 matching over 12 bases. The ends lost 9 bases at V and 7 bases at J; junction bases unmatched: 6. The germline gives CDR1 KGHDR, CDR2 SFDVKD. The CDR3 is 14 residues long. In nucleotides, the CDR3 is TGTGCCACCCGGGACAGGGGGCTTGGGCAGCCCCAGCATTTT. Protein sequence: CATRDRGLGQPQHF.

This clonotype showed up many times. The chain uses TRBV28 and TRBJ2-5; D gene uncertain. Trimming left V 4 bases short and J 5 bases short, with 14 bases between. This CDR3 is 14 amino acids long. Germline V gives CDR1 MDHEN, CDR2 SYDVKM. This chain's CDR3 is CASSYPGSRETQYF. The CDR3 nucleotides read TGTGCCAGCAGTTATCCCGGGTCCCGGGAGACCCAGTACTTC.

This chain uses TRBV5-4 with TRBJ2-7; 12 nucleotides agree with TRBD2. Trimming cost V 3 bases and J 4 bases; bases outside gene matches: 5. Germline-derived CDR1 and CDR2 are SGHNT and YYREEE (reference sequence). This CDR3 comprises 15 residues. CDR3 region: CASSSPGLAGYEQYF. Written as DNA, the CDR3 is TGTGCCAGCAGCTCTCCGGGACTAGCGGGTTACGAGCAGTACTTC.

This clonotype was observed a handful of times. V usage is TRBV4-2 and J usage is TRBJ2-7, with TRBD2 matching 15 bases. V was pared by 3 bases and J by 0 bases, with 9 bases of the junction left unmatched. This CDR3 comprises 19 residues. Germline loops: CDR1 LGHNA, CDR2 YNFKEQ. CDR3 sequence reads: CASSHRTGTSGRSSYEQYF. In DNA form, the CDR3 reads TGTGCCAGCAGCCACCGTACCGGGACTAGCGGGAGGAGCTCCTACGAGCAGTACTTC.

This clonotype was observed many times. This sequence joins TRBV5-5 and TRBJ1-2, with TRBD1 as a possible D gene (6 bases). From germline, CDR1 is SGHKS and CDR2 YYEKEE (reference sequence). V was shortened by 2 bases and J by 4 bases, with 18 bases between the two germline ends. The CDR3 runs 16 residues. The CDR3 DNA reads TGTGCCAGCAGCTTTTCTTCCCGCGGACAGACCTATGGCTACACCTTC. Translation gives CASSFSSRGQTYGYTF.

This clonotype was counted many times. The gene calls are TRBV7-6 and TRBJ1-3, with D unclear. The CDR3 is made up of 16 amino acids. CDR1 SGHVS and CDR2 FNYEAQ come from the germline V gene. V was clipped by 5 bases and J by 0 bases, with 14 bases between them. DNA for the CDR3: TGTGCCAGCAGCCCCCTGTCTTTAGGCTCTGGAAACACCATATATTTT. Encoded protein: CASSPLSLGSGNTIYF.

The sample holds many counts of this clonotype. The chain couples TRBV6-1 to TRBJ1-1, with D possibly TRBD1 on 6 matching bases. This CDR3 has 19 residues. V lost 6 bases, J lost 0 bases, and 26 bases lay in between. Germline CDR1 is MNHNS and CDR2 is SASEGT. The CDR3 protein is CASSAMTGLGRALNTEAFF. As DNA, the CDR3 is TGTGCCAGCAGCGCCATGACAGGCCTCGGGCGGGCCCTGAACACTGAAGCTTTCTTT.

In its sample, this clonotype was seen many times. J is TRBJ2-1 and V is TRBV29-1; 8 bases match TRBD2. The CDR3 sequence is 12 residues long. The junction had 6 bases not matched to a gene; V was cut back by 7 bases and J by 7 bases. CDR1 is SQVTM and CDR2 is ANQGSEA in the germline V gene. The CDR3 protein is CSAFPGGNEQFF. The CDR3 nucleotides read TGCAGCGCCTTTCCGGGGGGGAATGAGCAGTTCTTC.

The gene calls are TRBV20-1 and TRBJ1-2; possibly TRBD1 for D (6 bases). The germline V and J ends were trimmed by 6 bases and 9 bases, with 23 bases remaining between them. This CDR3 spans 14 amino acids. CDR1 and CDR2 (germline): DFQATT, SNEGSKA (reference sequence). The CDR3 loop reads CSARSQEGGIRYTF. The CDR3 DNA sequence: TGCAGTGCACGAAGCCAGGAGGGGGGTATTCGCTACACCTTC.

This clonotype appeared many times. The V call is TRBV5-1, the J call TRBJ2-5; 9 bases are a match to TRBD2. The CDR3 covers 16 residues. The germline V gene encodes CDR1 SGHRS and CDR2 YFSETQ. J gave up 2 bases and V 0 bases, and 5 bases lay outside the gene matches. The CDR3 reads CASSLEAGGLQETQYF. The CDR3 DNA reads as TGCGCCAGCAGCTTGGAAGCGGGAGGTCTACAAGAGACCCAGTACTTC.

V usage is TRBV5-6 and J usage is TRBJ2-1; perhaps TRBD2 as D (6 bases). Trimming took 7 bases from V and 4 from J, leaving 15 bases between them. The germline V gene has CDR1 SGHDT and CDR2 YYEEEE. This CDR3 spans 14 amino acids. The CDR3: CASGRTKPYNEQFF. CDR3 coding DNA: TGTGCCAGCGGCAGGACTAAACCTTACAATGAGCAGTTCTTC.

V usage is TRBV7-2 and J usage is TRBJ1-6; D not certain. Per the germline V gene, CDR1 is SGHTA and CDR2 is FQGNSA. V shed 3 bases and J shed 10 bases, with 7 bases lying between them. This CDR3 spans 12 amino acids. The DNA for the CDR3 is TGTGCCAGCAGCTTCCCTGGGTCACCCCTCCACTTT. Its protein is CASSFPGSPLHF.

This clonotype was recorded many times. The chain carries TRBV6-1 and TRBJ2-3; 12 nucleotides align to TRBD2. The ends lost 6 bases at V and 3 bases at J; junction bases unmatched: 7. This CDR3 region has 16 residues. The germline gives CDR1 MNHNS, CDR2 SASEGT. CDR3 sequence reads: CASRDPLAGGTDTQYF. The CDR3 DNA is TGTGCCAGCAGGGACCCACTAGCGGGAGGTACAGATACGCAGTATTTT.

The chain carries TRBV6-1 and TRBJ2-5; D is perhaps TRBD1 or TRBD2 (6 bases each). From germline, CDR1 is MNHNS and CDR2 SASEGT. V lost 7 bases, J lost 2 bases, and 20 bases lay in between. The CDR3 has 16 amino acids. The CDR3 spells CASIGGGTRKQETQYF. The CDR3 DNA sequence: TGTGCCAGCATTGGCGGCGGGACACGGAAACAAGAGACCCAGTACTTC.

In its sample, this clonotype was seen many times. The junction departs from germline at one end; a sequencing error may be responsible. The chain uses TRBV10-3 and TRBJ2-7; 9 nucleotides line up with TRBD2. Germline V gene sequence: CDR1 ENHRY, CDR2 SYGVKD. CDR3 length: 13 amino acids. CDR3 in amino acids: CAISEEVAGVSNF. For the CDR3, the DNA is TGTGCCATCAGTGAGGAGGTAGCGGGAGTCTCAAACTTC.

A few counts support this clonotype. The V gene is TRBV28, the J gene TRBJ2-7, with 7 bases that match TRBD2. The germline V gene has CDR1 MDHEN and CDR2 SYDVKM. The CDR3 is 15 amino acids. The ends lost 6 bases at V and 3 bases at J; junction bases unmatched: 11. CDR3 DNA: TGTGCCAGCAGCCTCCCCGGGGGGATCCTCTACGAGCAGTACTTC. This codes for CASSLPGGILYEQYF.

This clonotype was detected only a few times. The rearrangement uses TRBV11-2 and TRBJ2-1; D is undetermined. Trimming cost V 10 bases and J 4 bases, with 14 bases left between them. Germline V gene data show CDR1 as SGHAT and CDR2 as FQNNGV. This CDR3 region has 13 residues. The DNA for the CDR3 is TGTGCCACCCTTGGCGGATTGTACAATGAGCAGTTCTTC. Protein sequence: CATLGGLYNEQFF.

This clonotype was observed at least ten times. The genes are TRBV29-1 and TRBJ2-7; D is unresolved. Per the germline V gene, CDR1 is SQVTM and CDR2 is ANQGSEA. V lost 4 bases and J 1 base, leaving 14 bases between the germline ends. This CDR3 comprises 14 residues. The CDR3 region is CSVAEQDGSYEQYF. The CDR3 coding sequence is TGCAGCGTTGCTGAACAAGACGGTTCCTACGAGCAGTACTTC.

This clonotype was picked up many times. The V call is TRBV6-1, the J call TRBJ1-1; D is uncertain. Trimming shortened V by 0 bases and J by 2 bases, and 10 bases separated the two germline ends. The CDR3 has 15 residues. Germline V gene lookup returns CDR1 MNHNS and CDR2 SASEGT. CDR3 residues: CASSEAWIRNTEAFF. The DNA of the CDR3 is TGTGCCAGCAGTGAAGCCTGGATCCGAAACACTGAAGCTTTCTTT.